This TCR beta chain stems from a study of shared clonotypes between healthy human individuals. Germline CDR1 and CDR2: SEHNR and FQNEAQ (reference sequence). This CDR3 contains 12 residues. Trimming took off 2 bases at V and 7 bases at J, with 5 bases between the two ends. Libraries were prepared by immunoSEQ multiplex PCR; TCRdb keeps only in-frame clonotypes and omits some of them. The sample lists under 600,000 clones; nearly 80% were seen once. Genomic DNA of unsorted samples came from 85 million to 95 million PBMCs. The source material was PBMCs. This TCR derives from a woman in her thirties or forties in good health. Some clones in this sample may be carry-over from other donors' samples. The V call is TRBV7-9, the J call TRBJ2-2; D is undetermined. This CDR3 is CASSLKGGELFF. In DNA form, the CDR3 reads TGTGCCAGCAGCTTAAAGGGCGGGGAGCTGTTTTTT.